This TCR beta chain was obtained from a study of blood T cell repertoires in COVID-19. Turning to the study itself: The United States, Italy and Spain provided the acute and convalescent COVID-19 samples. T cells, B-cell-depleted T cells, or PBMCs provided the cDNA or gDNA that served as material.

This CDR3 contains 14 residues. The germline V gene has CDR1 KGHSH and CDR2 LQKENI. The V gene lost 4 bases and the J gene lost 2 bases, with 11 bases spanning the gap. Original processing notes: Researchers report that nucleated cell counts were estimated from reference gene primer amplification. Here immunoSEQ multiplex PCR was the method, and the copy in TCRdb shows in-frame clones only, minus some. V and J calls and clone size are given by that table; D and trimming were obtained from the DNA. Of about half a million clones listed, roughly 85% are singletons. Input material: peripheral blood. The chain is built from TRBV18 and TRBJ1-2; maybe TRBD1 (6 bases). The clonotype originates from a human donor in a cohort sampled during active COVID-19. CDR3 sequence reads: CASSHREPNYGYTF. DNA of the CDR3: TGTGCCAGCTCACACAGGGAGCCCAACTATGGCTACACCTTC.